This TCR beta chain emerged from a study of blood T cell repertoires in COVID-19. Study-wide context: The cDNA or gDNA used as material had been derived from T cells, B-cell-depleted T cells, or PBMCs.

The authors' processing: Reference gene primer amplification gave nucleated cell count estimates. Assay: immunoSEQ multiplex PCR; the TCRdb copy retains only in-frame clones and omits some. Clone size and the V and J calls come from that table; the DNA yielded D and trimming. The profile shows about 310,000 clones, about 90% of them singletons. Germline CDR1 and CDR2: MNHEY and SVGEGT. The CDR3 is made up of 16 amino acids. V dropped 0 bases and J dropped 4 bases, with 12 bases sitting between them. The sequence came from a woman aged 45-65 years who had recovered from COVID-19. Sequencing used peripheral blood. This chain uses TRBV6-2 or TRBV6-3 with TRBJ2-2, with no clear D. DNA for the CDR3: TGTGCCAGCAGTTACTCGTGGTCCCCGAGCACCGGGGAGCTGTTTTTT. Amino acid sequence: CASSYSWSPSTGELFF.